The subject of this entry is one T cell receptor beta chain. Antigen unknown. This same CDR3 is encoded by further DNA sequences in the sample. Profiling relied on immunoSEQ multiplex PCR, and the TCRdb table lists in-frame clones only, not all of them. Among 2,700 or so clones listed, 85% to 90% were seen once. The data were obtained in a study of circulating and synovial CD4+ cells in juvenile arthritis. The study, taken as a whole, reports: The pathogenic-like versus bulk T cell difference escaped Vbeta family analysis. Shared-clonotype fractions with synovium likely underestimate full repertoire overlap. Circulating pathogenic-like lymphocytes shared a substantially higher fraction of CDR3 sequences with synovium than bulk blood. These repertoires were less diverse than bulk blood CD4 repertoires.

The CDR3 is 15 residues long. The germline V gene has CDR1 MNHEY and CDR2 SMNVEV (reference sequence). V lost 6 bases and J lost 15, with 24 bases in between. This sequence was found in a human donor with juvenile idiopathic arthritis. The chain combines TRBV27 with TRBJ1-6; no clear D gene. The sequenced sample was HLA-DR+ CD4+ T cells from blood. Subset reported: circulating pathogenic-like lymphocytes, sorted as HLA-DR+CD14-CD3+CD4+CD25low/- blood T cells. The CDR3 coding sequence is TGTGCCAGCAGCCCCTCGCCCGGGTCCTTAGAGGACCTCCACTTT. Translating gives CASSPSPGSLEDLHF.